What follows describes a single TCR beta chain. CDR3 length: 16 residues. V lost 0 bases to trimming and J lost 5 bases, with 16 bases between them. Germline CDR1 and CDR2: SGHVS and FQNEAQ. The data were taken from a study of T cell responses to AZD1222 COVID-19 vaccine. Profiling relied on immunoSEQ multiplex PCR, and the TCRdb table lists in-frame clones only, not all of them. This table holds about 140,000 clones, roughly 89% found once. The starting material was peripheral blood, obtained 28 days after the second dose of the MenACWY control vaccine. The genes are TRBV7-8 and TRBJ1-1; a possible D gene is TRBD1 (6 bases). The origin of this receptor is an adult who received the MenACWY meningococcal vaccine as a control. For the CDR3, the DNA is TGTGCCAGCAGCTTAGCCCCAGGGGCAGGGGCGACTGAAGCTTTCTTT. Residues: CASSLAPGAGATEAFF.